This is a list of T cell receptor beta chains from one sample in a study of cytomegalovirus exposure and HLA in healthy donors. The method was immunoSEQ multiplex PCR; TCRdb's version includes in-frame clones alone and lacks a portion of them. The sample holds about 110,000 clones; about 61% are singletons and the top ten take roughly 2.4%. The sample taken for sequencing was PBMCs. The receptors derive from a young woman in good health and CMV-seronegative. The CDR3 runs from the conserved cysteine through the conserved F or W. A D gene is named only where the DNA matches it firmly. Only some rows state a clone size, as once, few, many or a class for expanded clones.

cdr3_nt: TGTGCCAGCAGCTCGACGCGCGGGGCTTCGGGAGGCTACACCTTC
cdr3_aa: CASSSTRGASGGYTF
j_call: TRBJ1-2
d_call: -
clone_size: -
v_call: TRBV7-8

cdr3_nt: TGTGCCAGCAGCCCGGGGGACAGGGACCACGAGCAGTACTTC
cdr3_aa: CASSPGDRDHEQYF
j_call: TRBJ2-7
d_call: TRBD1
clone_size: -
v_call: TRBV6-5

cdr3_nt: TGCGCCAGCAGCCAAGGGACAGCAGCAACTAATGAAAAACTGTTTTTT
cdr3_aa: CASSQGTAATNEKLFF
j_call: TRBJ1-4
d_call: -
clone_size: -
v_call: TRBV4-1

cdr3_nt: TGCGCCAGCACCCCCCTAGCGGGAGTTGATGAGCAGTTCTTC
cdr3_aa: CASTPLAGVDEQFF
j_call: TRBJ2-1
d_call: TRBD2
clone_size: -
v_call: TRBV5-1

cdr3_nt: TGTGCCAGCAGCTTAGGAGCCGCAGGGAGGGGTTATGGCTACACCTTC
cdr3_aa: CASSLGAAGRGYGYTF
j_call: TRBJ1-2
d_call: -
clone_size: few
v_call: TRBV13

cdr3_nt: TGCAGCGCCCAAGGAGGGAGCGGCAATCAGCCCCAGCATTTT
cdr3_aa: CSAQGGSGNQPQHF
j_call: TRBJ1-5
d_call: -
clone_size: -
v_call: TRBV29-1

cdr3_nt: TGTGCCAGCAGCCCCACAGGGGACCCTTACAATGAGCAGTTCTTC
cdr3_aa: CASSPTGDPYNEQFF
j_call: TRBJ2-1
d_call: TRBD1
clone_size: -
v_call: TRBV5-4

cdr3_nt: TGTGCCAGTAGAACGACAGGGTTGGCCTATCTGGACGATGAGCAGTTCTTC
cdr3_aa: CASRTTGLAYLDDEQFF
j_call: TRBJ2-1
d_call: TRBD1
clone_size: -
v_call: TRBV19

cdr3_nt: TGTGCCAGCAGCGGGGGACAGGGAAACGAAAAACTGTTTTTT
cdr3_aa: CASSGGQGNEKLFF
j_call: TRBJ1-4
d_call: TRBD1
clone_size: -
v_call: TRBV5-6

cdr3_nt: TGTGCCAGCAGATCACAGGGGGACACTGAAGCTTTCTTT
cdr3_aa: CASRSQGDTEAFF
j_call: TRBJ1-1
d_call: TRBD1
clone_size: -
v_call: TRBV28

cdr3_nt: TGTGCCATCAGTGAGTTGGACAGGGAAGAGACCCAGTACTTC
cdr3_aa: CAISELDREETQYF
j_call: TRBJ2-5
d_call: TRBD1
clone_size: -
v_call: TRBV10-3

cdr3_nt: TGTGCCAGCAGCGTAGGGCAGGAGCAGTTCTTC
cdr3_aa: CASSVGQEQFF
j_call: TRBJ2-1
d_call: -
clone_size: -
v_call: TRBV9

cdr3_nt: TGTGCCAGCAGTCTGGGCCACCGGCAGTTCTTC
cdr3_aa: CASSLGHRQFF
j_call: TRBJ2-1
d_call: -
clone_size: once
v_call: TRBV28

cdr3_nt: TGTGCCAGCAGCTCGACTAGCAATGAGCAGTTCTTC
cdr3_aa: CASSSTSNEQFF
j_call: TRBJ2-1
d_call: -
clone_size: once
v_call: TRBV7-9

cdr3_nt: TGTGCCAGCAGCGGACAGGGTAGAGATCAGCCCCAGCATTTT
cdr3_aa: CASSGQGRDQPQHF
j_call: TRBJ1-5
d_call: TRBD1
clone_size: -
v_call: TRBV6-6

cdr3_nt: TGTGCCAGCAGTTTATATTCCCAGGGGGCCTATCAGCCCCAGCATTTT
cdr3_aa: CASSLYSQGAYQPQHF
j_call: TRBJ1-5
d_call: TRBD1
clone_size: -
v_call: TRBV28

cdr3_nt: TGTGCCAGCAGCCCGAGCTCCTACAATGAGCAGTTCTTC
cdr3_aa: CASSPSSYNEQFF
j_call: TRBJ2-1
d_call: -
clone_size: few
v_call: TRBV5-6

cdr3_nt: TGCGCCAGCAGCCAAGATCCCATTTGGGCAGGGAAATCCTACGAGCAGTACTTC
cdr3_aa: CASSQDPIWAGKSYEQYF
j_call: TRBJ2-7
d_call: -
clone_size: -
v_call: TRBV4-1

cdr3_nt: TGTGCCAGCTCACGAGGACAGGGTCAAAACTATGGCTACACCTTC
cdr3_aa: CASSRGQGQNYGYTF
j_call: TRBJ1-2
d_call: TRBD1
clone_size: -
v_call: TRBV18

cdr3_nt: TGTGCCAGCAGTTTGGACAAACGTGGTTATTCACCCCTCCACTTT
cdr3_aa: CASSLDKRGYSPLHF
j_call: TRBJ1-6
d_call: -
clone_size: few
v_call: TRBV2

cdr3_nt: TGTGCCAGTAGCGACACCGAAACAATCGGCTACACCTTC
cdr3_aa: CASSDTETIGYTF
j_call: TRBJ1-2
d_call: -
clone_size: -
v_call: TRBV19

cdr3_nt: TGTGCCATCAGAGCGACTAGCGGGAGGGCCGGCACAGATACGCAGTATTTT
cdr3_aa: CAIRATSGRAGTDTQYF
j_call: TRBJ2-3
d_call: TRBD2
clone_size: few
v_call: TRBV10-3

cdr3_nt: TGTGCCAGCAGCTTAGGCCTGCTAGCGGGGGCCTACGAGCAGTACTTC
cdr3_aa: CASSLGLLAGAYEQYF
j_call: TRBJ2-7
d_call: TRBD2
clone_size: -
v_call: TRBV7-2

cdr3_nt: TGTGCCAGCAGTGAACGGAGCGGGCAGAGCTCCTACAATGAGCAGTTCTTC
cdr3_aa: CASSERSGQSSYNEQFF
j_call: TRBJ2-1
d_call: -
clone_size: -
v_call: TRBV6-1

cdr3_nt: TGTGCCAGCAGCTTACAAGGGGAGGGAGATACGCAGTATTTT
cdr3_aa: CASSLQGEGDTQYF
j_call: TRBJ2-3
d_call: TRBD2
clone_size: -
v_call: TRBV7-8

cdr3_nt: TGTGCCAGCAGTGAAGAGGCAGGGGGCTACAATGAGCAGTTCTTC
cdr3_aa: CASSEEAGGYNEQFF
j_call: TRBJ2-1
d_call: TRBD1
clone_size: medium-sized
v_call: TRBV6-1

cdr3_nt: TGTGCCAGCAGCTTAAATTCCGGACAGCCTTCCTACGAGCAGTACTTC
cdr3_aa: CASSLNSGQPSYEQYF
j_call: TRBJ2-7
d_call: -
clone_size: few
v_call: TRBV7-2

cdr3_nt: TGTGCCACCAGCAGTCCCTTTGGGGCACCTCAAGAGACCCAGTACTTC
cdr3_aa: CATSSPFGAPQETQYF
j_call: TRBJ2-5
d_call: -
clone_size: few
v_call: TRBV15

cdr3_nt: TGTGCCAGCAGCGCCCTCGGGAGCTCCCTTAGCACCTACAATGAGCAGTTCTTC
cdr3_aa: CASSALGSSLSTYNEQFF
j_call: TRBJ2-1
d_call: -
clone_size: -
v_call: TRBV9

cdr3_nt: TGTGCCAGCACCTTCGGGGGGTCTGGGGCCAACGTCCTGACTTTC
cdr3_aa: CASTFGGSGANVLTF
j_call: TRBJ2-6
d_call: TRBD2
clone_size: -
v_call: TRBV5-6

cdr3_nt: TGTGCCAGCAGCGCCGGGACTAGCGATTTCACAGATACGCAGTATTTT
cdr3_aa: CASSAGTSDFTDTQYF
j_call: TRBJ2-3
d_call: TRBD2
clone_size: -
v_call: TRBV9

cdr3_nt: TGTGCCAGCAGTGGGGACTGGACTTATCAGCCCCAGCATTTT
cdr3_aa: CASSGDWTYQPQHF
j_call: TRBJ1-5
d_call: -
clone_size: -
v_call: TRBV28

cdr3_nt: TGTGCCAGCAGCCACGACGGGTACACTGAAGCTTTCTTT
cdr3_aa: CASSHDGYTEAFF
j_call: TRBJ1-1
d_call: -
clone_size: -
v_call: TRBV16